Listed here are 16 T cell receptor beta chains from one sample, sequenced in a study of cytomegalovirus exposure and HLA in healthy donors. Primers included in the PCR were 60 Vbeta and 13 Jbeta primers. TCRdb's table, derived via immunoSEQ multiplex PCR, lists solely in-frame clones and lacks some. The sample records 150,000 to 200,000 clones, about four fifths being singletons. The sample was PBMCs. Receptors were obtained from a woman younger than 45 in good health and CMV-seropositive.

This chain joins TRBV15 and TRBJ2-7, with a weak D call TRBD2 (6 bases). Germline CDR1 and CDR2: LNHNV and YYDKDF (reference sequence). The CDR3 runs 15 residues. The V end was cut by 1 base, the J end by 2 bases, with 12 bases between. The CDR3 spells CATSRGRRGPYEQYF. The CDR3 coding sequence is TGTGCCACCAGCAGAGGAAGGAGGGGACCCTACGAGCAGTACTTC.

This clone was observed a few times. CDR3 in amino acids: CASSQDRETQYF. The CDR3 region has the DNA TGCGCCAGCAGCCAAGATCGAGAGACCCAGTACTTC. V is TRBV4-3 and J is TRBJ2-5, with D unclear. The length of the CDR3 is 12 residues. V shed 0 bases and J shed 4 bases, with 3 bases lying between them. Looked up from germline, CDR1 is LGHNA and CDR2 is YSLEER.

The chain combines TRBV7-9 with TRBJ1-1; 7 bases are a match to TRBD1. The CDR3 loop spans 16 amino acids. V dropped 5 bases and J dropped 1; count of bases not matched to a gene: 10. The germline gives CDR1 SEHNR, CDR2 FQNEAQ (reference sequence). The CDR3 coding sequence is TGTGCCAGCAGCCCCACTGGGCAGGGGGGGAACACTGAAGCTTTCTTT. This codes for CASSPTGQGGNTEAFF. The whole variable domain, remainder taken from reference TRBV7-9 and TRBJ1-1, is DTGVSQNPRHKITKRGQNVTFRCDPISEHNRLYWYRQTLGQGPEFLTYFQNEAQLEKSRLLSDRFSAERPKGSFSTLEIQRTEQGDSAMYLCASSPTGQGGNTEAFFGQGTRLTVV.

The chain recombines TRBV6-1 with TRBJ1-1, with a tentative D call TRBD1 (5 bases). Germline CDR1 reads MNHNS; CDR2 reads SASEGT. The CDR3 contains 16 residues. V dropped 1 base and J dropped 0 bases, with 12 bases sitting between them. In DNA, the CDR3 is TGTGCCAGCAGTGAAGAATGGACACTCATGAACACTGAAGCTTTCTTT. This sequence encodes CASSEEWTLMNTEAFF.

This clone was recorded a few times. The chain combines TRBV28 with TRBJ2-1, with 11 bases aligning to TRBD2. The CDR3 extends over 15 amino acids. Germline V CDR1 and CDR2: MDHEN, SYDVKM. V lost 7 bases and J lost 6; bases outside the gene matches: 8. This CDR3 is CASTVTSGGSNEQFF. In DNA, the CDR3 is TGTGCCAGCACTGTCACTAGCGGGGGATCCAATGAGCAGTTCTTC. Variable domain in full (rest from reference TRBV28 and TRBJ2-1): DVKVTQSSRYLVKRTGEKVFLECVQDMDHENMFWYRQDPGLGLRLIYFSYDVKMKEKGDIPEGYSVSREKKERFSLILESASTNQTSMYLCASTVTSGGSNEQFFGPGTRLTVL.

This CDR3 reads CASSLGRQGNAGNTIYF. For the CDR3, the DNA is TGTGCCAGCAGCCTCGGGAGACAGGGGAATGCTGGAAACACCATATATTTT. The chain has TRBV7-2 and TRBJ1-3; 8 positions agree with TRBD1. Germline-derived CDR1 and CDR2 are SGHTA and FQGNSA. There are 17 residues in the CDR3. The ends lost 5 bases at V and 2 bases at J; junction bases unmatched: 11.

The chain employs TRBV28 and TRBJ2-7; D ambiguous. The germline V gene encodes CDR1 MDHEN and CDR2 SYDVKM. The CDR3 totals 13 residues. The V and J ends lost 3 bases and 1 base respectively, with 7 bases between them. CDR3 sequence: CASSFGMSYEQYF. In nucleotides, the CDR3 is TGTGCCAGCAGTTTCGGTATGTCCTACGAGCAGTACTTC.

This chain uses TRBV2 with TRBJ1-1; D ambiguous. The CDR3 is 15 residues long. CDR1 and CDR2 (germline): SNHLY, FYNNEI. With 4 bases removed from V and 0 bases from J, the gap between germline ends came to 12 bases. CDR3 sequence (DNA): TGTGCCAGCAGTGTAGTCCAGGCGCTGAACACTGAAGCTTTCTTT. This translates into CASSVVQALNTEAFF.

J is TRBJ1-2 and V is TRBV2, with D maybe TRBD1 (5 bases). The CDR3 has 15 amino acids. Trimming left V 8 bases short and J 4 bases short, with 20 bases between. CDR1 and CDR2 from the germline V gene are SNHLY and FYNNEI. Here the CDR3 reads CASGQGAKLGYGYTF. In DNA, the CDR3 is TGTGCCAGCGGGCAAGGGGCAAAACTGGGCTATGGCTACACCTTC. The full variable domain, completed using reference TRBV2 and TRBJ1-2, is EPEVTQTPSHQVTQMGQEVILRCVPISNHLYFYWYRQILGQKVEFLVSFYNNEISEKSEIFDDQFSVERPDGSNFTLKIRSTKLEDSAMYFCASGQGAKLGYGYTFGSGTRLTVV.

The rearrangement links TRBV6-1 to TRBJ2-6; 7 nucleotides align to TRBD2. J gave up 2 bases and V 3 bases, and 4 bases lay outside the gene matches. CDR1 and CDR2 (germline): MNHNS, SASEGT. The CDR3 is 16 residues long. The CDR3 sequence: CASSETRGAGANVLTF. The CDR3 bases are TGTGCCAGCAGTGAGACCCGGGGGGCTGGGGCCAACGTCCTGACTTTC.

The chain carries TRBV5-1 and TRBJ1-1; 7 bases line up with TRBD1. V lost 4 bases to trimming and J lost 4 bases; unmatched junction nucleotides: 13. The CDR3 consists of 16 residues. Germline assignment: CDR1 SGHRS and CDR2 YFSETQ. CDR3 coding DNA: TGCGCCAGCAGCCAGAGGCCCGACAGGGTAATCACTGAAGCTTTCTTT. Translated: CASSQRPDRVITEAFF.

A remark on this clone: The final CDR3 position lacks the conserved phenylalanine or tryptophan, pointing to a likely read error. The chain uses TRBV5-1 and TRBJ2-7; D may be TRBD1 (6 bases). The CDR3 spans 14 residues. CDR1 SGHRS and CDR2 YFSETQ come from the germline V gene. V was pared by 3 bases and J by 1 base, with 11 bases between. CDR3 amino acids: CASSSIGQSYEQYL. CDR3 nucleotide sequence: TGCGCCAGCAGCTCAATTGGACAGTCCTACGAGCAGTACCTC.

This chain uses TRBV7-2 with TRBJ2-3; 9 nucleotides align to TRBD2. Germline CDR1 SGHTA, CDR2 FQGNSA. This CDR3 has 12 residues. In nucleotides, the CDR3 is TGTGCTAGCGGGGGCGCAATAGATACGCAGTATTTT. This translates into CASGGAIDTQYF.

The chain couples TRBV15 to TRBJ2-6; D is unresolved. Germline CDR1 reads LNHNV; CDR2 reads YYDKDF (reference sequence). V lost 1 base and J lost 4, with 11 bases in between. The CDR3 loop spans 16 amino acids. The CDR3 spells CATSRAGGRGANVLTF. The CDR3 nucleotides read TGTGCCACCAGCAGAGCGGGTGGTAGGGGGGCCAACGTCCTGACTTTC.

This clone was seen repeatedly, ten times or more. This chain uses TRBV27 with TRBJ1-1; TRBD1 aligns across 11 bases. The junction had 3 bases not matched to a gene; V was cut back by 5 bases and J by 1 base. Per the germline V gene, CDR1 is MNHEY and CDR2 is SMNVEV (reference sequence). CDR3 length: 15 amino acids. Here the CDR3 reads CASSQGTGGNTEAFF. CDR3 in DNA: TGTGCCAGCAGTCAAGGGACAGGGGGGAACACTGAAGCTTTCTTT.

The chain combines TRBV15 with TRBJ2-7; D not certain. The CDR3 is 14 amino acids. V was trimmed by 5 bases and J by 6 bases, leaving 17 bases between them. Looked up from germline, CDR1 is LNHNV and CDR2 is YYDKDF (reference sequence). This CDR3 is CATSALSSMFEQYF. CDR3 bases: TGTGCCACCAGCGCGCTCTCTTCTATGTTCGAGCAGTACTTC.